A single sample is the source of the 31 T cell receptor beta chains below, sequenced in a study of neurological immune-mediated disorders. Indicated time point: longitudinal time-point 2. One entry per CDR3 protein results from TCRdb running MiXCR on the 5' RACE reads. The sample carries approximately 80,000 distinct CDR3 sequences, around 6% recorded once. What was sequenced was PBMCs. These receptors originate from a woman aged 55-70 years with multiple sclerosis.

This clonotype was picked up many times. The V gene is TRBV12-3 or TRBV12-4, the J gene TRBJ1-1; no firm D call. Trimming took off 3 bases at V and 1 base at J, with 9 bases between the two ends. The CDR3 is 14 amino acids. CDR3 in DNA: TGTGCCAGCAGTTTTTCTGGTAAGAACACTGAAGCTTTCTTT. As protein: CASSFSGKNTEAFF.

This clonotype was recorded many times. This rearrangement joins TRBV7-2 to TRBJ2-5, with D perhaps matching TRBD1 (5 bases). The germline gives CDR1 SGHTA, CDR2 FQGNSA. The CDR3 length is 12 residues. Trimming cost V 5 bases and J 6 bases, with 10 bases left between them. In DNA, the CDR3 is TGTGCCAGCAGCACGGACACCAAGACCCAGTACTTC. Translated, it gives CASSTDTKTQYF.

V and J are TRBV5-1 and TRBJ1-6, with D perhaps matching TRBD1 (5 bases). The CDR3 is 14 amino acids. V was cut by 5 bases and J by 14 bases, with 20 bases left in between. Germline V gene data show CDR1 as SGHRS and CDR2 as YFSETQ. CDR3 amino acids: CASRAGQGESALHF. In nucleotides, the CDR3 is TGCGCCAGCAGAGCTGGGCAGGGTGAGTCAGCCCTCCACTTT.

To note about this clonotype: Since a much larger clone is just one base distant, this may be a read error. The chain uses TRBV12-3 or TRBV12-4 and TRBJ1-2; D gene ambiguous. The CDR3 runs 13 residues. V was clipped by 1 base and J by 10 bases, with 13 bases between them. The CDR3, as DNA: TGTGCCAGCAGTTTAGGACCCTCAGGTTTCTACACCTTC. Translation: CASSLGPSGFYTF.

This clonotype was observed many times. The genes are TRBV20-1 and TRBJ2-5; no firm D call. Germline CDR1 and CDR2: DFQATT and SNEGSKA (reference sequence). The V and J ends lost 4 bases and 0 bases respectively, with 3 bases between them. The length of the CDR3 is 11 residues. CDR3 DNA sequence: TGCAGTGCTATGCACCAAGAGACCCAGTACTTC. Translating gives CSAMHQETQYF.

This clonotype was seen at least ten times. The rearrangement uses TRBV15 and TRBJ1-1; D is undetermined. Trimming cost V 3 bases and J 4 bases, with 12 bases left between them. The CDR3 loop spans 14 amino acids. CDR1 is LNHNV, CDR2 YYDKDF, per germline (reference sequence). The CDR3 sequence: CATSSWLGGTEAFF. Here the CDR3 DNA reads TGTGCCACCAGCAGCTGGTTGGGTGGCACTGAAGCTTTCTTT.

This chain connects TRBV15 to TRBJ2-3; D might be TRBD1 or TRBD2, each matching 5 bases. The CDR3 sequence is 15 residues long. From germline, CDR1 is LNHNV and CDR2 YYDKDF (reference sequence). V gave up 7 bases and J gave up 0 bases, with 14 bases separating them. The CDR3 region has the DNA TGTGCCACCAACCTCGGGACCCCTAGCACAGATACGCAGTATTTT. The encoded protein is CATNLGTPSTDTQYF.

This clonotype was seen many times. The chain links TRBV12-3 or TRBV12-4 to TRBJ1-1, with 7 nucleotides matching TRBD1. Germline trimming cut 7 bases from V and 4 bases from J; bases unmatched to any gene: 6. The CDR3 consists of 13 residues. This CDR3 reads CASIQGVRTEAFF. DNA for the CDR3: TGTGCCAGCATCCAGGGGGTCCGCACTGAAGCTTTCTTT.

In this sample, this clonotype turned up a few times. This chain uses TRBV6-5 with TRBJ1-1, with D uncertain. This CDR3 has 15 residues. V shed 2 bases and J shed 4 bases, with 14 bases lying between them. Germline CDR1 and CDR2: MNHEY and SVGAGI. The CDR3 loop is CASSYEAGRGTEAFF. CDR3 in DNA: TGTGCCAGCAGTTACGAAGCAGGACGGGGCACTGAAGCTTTCTTT.

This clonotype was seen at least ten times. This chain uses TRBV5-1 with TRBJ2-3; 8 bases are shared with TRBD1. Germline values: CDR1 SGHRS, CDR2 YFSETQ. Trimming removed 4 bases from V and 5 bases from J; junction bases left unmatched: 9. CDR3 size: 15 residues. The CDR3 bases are TGCGCCAGCAGCCCAGGGGGACAGGTTGGAGATACGCAGTATTTT. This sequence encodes CASSPGGQVGDTQYF.

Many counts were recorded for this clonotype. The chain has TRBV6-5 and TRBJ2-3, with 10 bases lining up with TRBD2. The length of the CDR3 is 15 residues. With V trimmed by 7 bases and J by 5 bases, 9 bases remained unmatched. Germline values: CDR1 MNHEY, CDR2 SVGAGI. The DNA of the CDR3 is TGTGCCAGCATCCCTAGCGGGAGAGCACAAGATACGCAGTATTTT. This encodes CASIPSGRAQDTQYF.

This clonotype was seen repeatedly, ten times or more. CDR3 DNA: TGCAGTGCTATGCTAGCGGAAAACACCGGGGAGCTGTTTTTT. This sequence encodes CSAMLAENTGELFF. The chain links TRBV20-1 to TRBJ2-2, with TRBD2 identical over 7 bases. With 4 bases clipped from V and 2 bases from J, the junction kept 4 bases outside the gene matches. The CDR3 runs to 14 residues. Germline V lookup: CDR1 DFQATT, CDR2 SNEGSKA (reference sequence).

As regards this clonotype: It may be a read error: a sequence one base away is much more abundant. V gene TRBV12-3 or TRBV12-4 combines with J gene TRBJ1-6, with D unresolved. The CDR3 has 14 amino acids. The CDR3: CTSSLVSVGSPLHF. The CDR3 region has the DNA TGTACCAGCAGTTTAGTGTCAGTAGGCTCACCCCTCCACTTT.

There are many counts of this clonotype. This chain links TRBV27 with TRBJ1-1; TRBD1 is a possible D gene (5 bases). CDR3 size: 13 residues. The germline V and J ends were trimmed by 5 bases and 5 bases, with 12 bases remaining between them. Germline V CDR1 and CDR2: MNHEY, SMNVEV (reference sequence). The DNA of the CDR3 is TGTGCCAGCAGTATGACACGGGGGACTGAAGCTTTCTTT. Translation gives CASSMTRGTEAFF.

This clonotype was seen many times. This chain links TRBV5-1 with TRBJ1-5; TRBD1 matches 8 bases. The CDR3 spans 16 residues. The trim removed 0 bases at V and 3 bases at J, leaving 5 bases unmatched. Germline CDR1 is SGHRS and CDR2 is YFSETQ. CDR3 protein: CASSLGPTGVNQPQHF. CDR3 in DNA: TGCGCCAGCAGCTTGGGCCCGACAGGGGTCAATCAGCCCCAGCATTTT.

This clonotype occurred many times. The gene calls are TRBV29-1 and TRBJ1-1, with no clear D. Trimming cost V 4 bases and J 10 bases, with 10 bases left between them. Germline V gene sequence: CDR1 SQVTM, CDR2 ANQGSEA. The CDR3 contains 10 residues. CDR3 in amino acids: CSVVGPGAFF. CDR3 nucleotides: TGCAGCGTTGTCGGCCCGGGAGCTTTCTTT.

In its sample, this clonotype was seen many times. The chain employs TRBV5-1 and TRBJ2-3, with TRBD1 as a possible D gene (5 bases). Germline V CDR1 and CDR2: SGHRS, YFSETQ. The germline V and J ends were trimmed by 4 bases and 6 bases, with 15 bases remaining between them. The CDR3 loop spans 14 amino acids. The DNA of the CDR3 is TGCGCCAGCAGCCTCAGGGTGGAAGTGGATACGCAGTATTTT. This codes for CASSLRVEVDTQYF.

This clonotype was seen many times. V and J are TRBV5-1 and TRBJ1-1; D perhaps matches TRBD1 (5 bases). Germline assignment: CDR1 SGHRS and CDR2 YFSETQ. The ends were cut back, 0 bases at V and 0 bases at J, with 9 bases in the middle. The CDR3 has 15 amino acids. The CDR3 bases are TGCGCCAGCAGCTTGGGGGAGGACATGAACACTGAAGCTTTCTTT. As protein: CASSLGEDMNTEAFF.

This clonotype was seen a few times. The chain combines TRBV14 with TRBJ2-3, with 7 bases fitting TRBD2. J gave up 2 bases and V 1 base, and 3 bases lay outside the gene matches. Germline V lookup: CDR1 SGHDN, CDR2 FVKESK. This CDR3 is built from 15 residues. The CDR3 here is CASSQARGNTDTQYF. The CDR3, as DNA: TGTGCCAGCAGCCAAGCGCGGGGGAACACAGATACGCAGTATTTT.

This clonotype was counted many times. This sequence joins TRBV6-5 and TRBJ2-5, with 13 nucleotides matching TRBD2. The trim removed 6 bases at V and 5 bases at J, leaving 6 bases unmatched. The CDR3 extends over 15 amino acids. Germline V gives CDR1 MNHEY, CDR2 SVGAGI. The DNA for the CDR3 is TGTGCCAGCAGCCAACTAGCGGGGGGGCGGGAGACCCAGTACTTC. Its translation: CASSQLAGGRETQYF.

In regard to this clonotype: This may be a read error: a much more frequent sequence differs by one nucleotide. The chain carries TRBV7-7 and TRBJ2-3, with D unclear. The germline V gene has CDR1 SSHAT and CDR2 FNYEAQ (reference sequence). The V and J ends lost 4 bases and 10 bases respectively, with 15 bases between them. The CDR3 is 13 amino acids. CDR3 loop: CASSSEGALAQYF. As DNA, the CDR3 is TGTGCCAGCAGCTCAGAAGGAGCCCTCGCGCAGTATTTT.

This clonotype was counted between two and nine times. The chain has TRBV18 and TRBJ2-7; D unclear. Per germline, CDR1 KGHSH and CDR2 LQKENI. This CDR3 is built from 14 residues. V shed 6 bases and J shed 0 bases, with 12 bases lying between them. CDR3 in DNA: TGTGCCAGCTCGGTACTCAAAACCTCCTACGAGCAGTACTTC. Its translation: CASSVLKTSYEQYF.

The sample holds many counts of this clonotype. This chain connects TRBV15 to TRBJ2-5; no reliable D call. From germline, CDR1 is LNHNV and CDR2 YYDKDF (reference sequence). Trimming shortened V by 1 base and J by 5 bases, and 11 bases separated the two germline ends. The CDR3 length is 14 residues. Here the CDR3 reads CATSRGFGTETQYF. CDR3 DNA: TGTGCCACCAGCAGAGGATTTGGAACTGAGACCCAGTACTTC.

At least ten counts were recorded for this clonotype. CDR3 in amino acids: CASSLDRINTGELFF. The CDR3 DNA reads TGTGCCAGCAGCTTAGACAGGATCAACACCGGGGAGCTGTTTTTT. The V call is TRBV7-9, the J call TRBJ2-2, with D possibly matching TRBD1 (5 bases). This CDR3 spans 15 amino acids. Trimming took off 1 base at V and 2 bases at J, with 8 bases between the two ends. The germline CDR1 and CDR2 sequences are SEHNR and FQNEAQ (reference sequence). Supplemented by reference TRBV7-9 and TRBJ2-2, the full variable domain reads DTGVSQNPRHKITKRGQNVTFRCDPISEHNRLYWYRQTLGQGPEFLTYFQNEAQLEKSRLLSDRFSAERPKGSFSTLEIQRTEQGDSAMYLCASSLDRINTGELFFGEGSRLTVL.

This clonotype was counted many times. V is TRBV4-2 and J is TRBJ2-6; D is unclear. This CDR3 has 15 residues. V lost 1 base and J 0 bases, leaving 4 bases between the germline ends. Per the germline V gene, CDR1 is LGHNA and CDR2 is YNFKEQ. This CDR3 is CASSQGPSGANVLTF. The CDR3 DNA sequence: TGTGCCAGCAGCCAAGGACCCTCTGGGGCCAACGTCCTGACTTTC.

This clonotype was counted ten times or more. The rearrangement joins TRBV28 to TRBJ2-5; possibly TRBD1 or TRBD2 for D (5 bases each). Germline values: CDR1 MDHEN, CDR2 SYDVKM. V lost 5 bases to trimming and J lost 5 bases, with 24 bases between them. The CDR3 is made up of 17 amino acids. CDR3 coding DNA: TGTGCCAGCAGTCCCCGGGACCTGCTCTCGGGTTTGGAGACCCAGTACTTC. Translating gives CASSPRDLLSGLETQYF.

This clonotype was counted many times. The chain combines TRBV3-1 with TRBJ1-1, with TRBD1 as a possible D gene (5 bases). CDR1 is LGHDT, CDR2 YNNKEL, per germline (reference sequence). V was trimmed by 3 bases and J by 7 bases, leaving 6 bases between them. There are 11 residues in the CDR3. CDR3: CASSHRDEAFF. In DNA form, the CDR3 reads TGTGCCAGCAGCCACAGGGATGAAGCTTTCTTT.

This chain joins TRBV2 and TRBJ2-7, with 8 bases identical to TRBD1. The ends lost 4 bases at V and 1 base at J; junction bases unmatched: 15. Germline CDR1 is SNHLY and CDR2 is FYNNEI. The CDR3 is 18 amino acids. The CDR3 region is CASSVSRQGASISYEQYF. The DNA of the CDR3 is TGTGCCAGCAGTGTTAGTCGGCAGGGGGCCTCCATATCCTACGAGCAGTACTTC. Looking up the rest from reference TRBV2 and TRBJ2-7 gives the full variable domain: EPEVTQTPSHQVTQMGQEVILRCVPISNHLYFYWYRQILGQKVEFLVSFYNNEISEKSEIFDDQFSVERPDGSNFTLKIRSTKLEDSAMYFCASSVSRQGASISYEQYFGPGTRLTVT.

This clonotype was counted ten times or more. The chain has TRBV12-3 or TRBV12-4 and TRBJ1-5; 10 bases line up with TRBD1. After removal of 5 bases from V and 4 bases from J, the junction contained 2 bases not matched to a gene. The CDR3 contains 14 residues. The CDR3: CASSGTGENQPQHF. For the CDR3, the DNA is TGTGCCAGCAGTGGGACAGGGGAAAATCAGCCCCAGCATTTT.

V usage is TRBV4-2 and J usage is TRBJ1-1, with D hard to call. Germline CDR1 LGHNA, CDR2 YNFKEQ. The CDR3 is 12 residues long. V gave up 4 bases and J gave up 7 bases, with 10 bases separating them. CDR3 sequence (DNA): TGTGCCAGCAGCCCTGACGGTAGTGAAGCTTTCTTT. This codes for CASSPDGSEAFF.

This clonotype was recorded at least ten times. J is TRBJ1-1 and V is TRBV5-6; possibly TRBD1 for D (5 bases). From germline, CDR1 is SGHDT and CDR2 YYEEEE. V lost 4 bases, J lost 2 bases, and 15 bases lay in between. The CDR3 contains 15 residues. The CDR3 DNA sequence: TGTGCCAGCAGCGTCCGGGACGGCTTAAACACTGAAGCTTTCTTT. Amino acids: CASSVRDGLNTEAFF.